This T cell receptor beta chain comes out of a study of T-cell memory formation after mild COVID-19. A single record per CDR3 protein comes from TCRdb applying MiXCR to the 5' RACE reads. The repertoire holds 350,000 to 450,000 distinct CDR3 sequences, with approximately 15% as singletons. CDR3 length equals 16 residues. The germline V gene has CDR1 MGHRA and CDR2 YSYEKL. V was trimmed by 0 bases and J by 4 bases, leaving 15 bases between them. This receptor was taken from a man younger than 35 who had mild COVID-19 (a few samples of this study predate the infection). Cell type and time point are not known. This chain uses TRBV4-1 with TRBJ1-1, with a weak D call TRBD1 (5 bases). The sequencing input was PBMCs or a T cell subset sorted from them (not recorded which). In DNA, the CDR3 is TGCGCCAGCAGCCAAGATCGGGGCAGGGAAAGCACTGAAGCTTTCTTT. It is translated as CASSQDRGRESTEAFF.